The entry below gives a single T cell receptor beta chain sequence along with its context. The antigen is undetermined. The data were taken from a study of blood T cells in healthy people across ages. Notes on the study in general: Older age coincided with a roughly linear decline in TCR beta diversity per million T cells.

A second PCR, run for roughly 6 to 11 cycles, used a sample-barcoded 5' primer plus a J-beta primer mix. TCRdb independently ran MiXCR on the 5' RACE reads; one entry per CDR3 protein. The table lists 750,000 to 950,000 distinct CDR3 sequences, approximately 53% of them singletons. CDR3 length equals 12 residues. The germline CDR1 and CDR2 sequences are DFQATT and SNEGSKA (reference sequence). The V end was cut by 2 bases, the J end by 4 bases, with 9 bases between. Donation came from healthy Caucasian individuals in Russia who were aged about 6 to 100. This chain uses TRBV20-1 with TRBJ2-7; D might be TRBD2 (5 bases). Sequencing input: blood. This receptor was taken from a man older than 75 in good health. The CDR3 loop reads CSARSDSYEQYF. DNA for the CDR3: TGCAGTGCTAGATCGGACTCGTACGAGCAGTACTTC.